This entry features one T cell receptor (beta chain) sequence. Generated by immunoSEQ multiplex PCR, the TCRdb table keeps only in-frame clones and is missing some. The sample includes about 16,000 clones, approximately 87% of them seen just once. The sample belongs to a study of technical replicates of blood from a handful of donors. Germline V gene sequence: CDR1 ENHRY, CDR2 SYGVKD. The junction had 6 bases not matched to a gene; V was cut back by 6 bases and J by 4 bases. The CDR3 is made up of 15 amino acids. The TCR was taken from a human donor in good health. Material for sequencing was PBMCs. The chain employs TRBV10-3 and TRBJ2-5, with 12 positions matching TRBD2. CDR3 amino acids: CAIRDLAGGGETQYF. The CDR3 nucleotides are TGTGCCATCAGGGACCTAGCGGGAGGGGGAGAGACCCAGTACTTC.